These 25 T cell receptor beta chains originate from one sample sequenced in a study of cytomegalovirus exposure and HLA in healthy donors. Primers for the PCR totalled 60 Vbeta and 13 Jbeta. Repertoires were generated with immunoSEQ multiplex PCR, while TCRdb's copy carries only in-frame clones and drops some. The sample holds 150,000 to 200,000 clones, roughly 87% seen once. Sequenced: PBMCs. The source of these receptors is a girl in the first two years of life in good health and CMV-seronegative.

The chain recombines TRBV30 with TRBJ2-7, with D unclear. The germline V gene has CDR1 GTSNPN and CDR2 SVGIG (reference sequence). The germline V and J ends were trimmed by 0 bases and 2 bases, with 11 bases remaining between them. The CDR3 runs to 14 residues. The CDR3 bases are TGTGCCTGGAGTGTAACTCCTAGACCCTACGAGCAGTACTTC. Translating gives CAWSVTPRPYEQYF.

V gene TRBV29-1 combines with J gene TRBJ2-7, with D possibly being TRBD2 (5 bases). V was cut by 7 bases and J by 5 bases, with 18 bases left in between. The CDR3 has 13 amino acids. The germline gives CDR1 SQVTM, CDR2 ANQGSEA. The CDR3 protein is CSAHPGGSDEQYF. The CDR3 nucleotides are TGCAGCGCGCACCCCGGAGGTAGCGACGAGCAGTACTTC.

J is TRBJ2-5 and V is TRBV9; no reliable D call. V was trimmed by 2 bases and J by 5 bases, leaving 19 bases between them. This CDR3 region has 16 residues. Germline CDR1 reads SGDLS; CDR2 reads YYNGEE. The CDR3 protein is CASSVRSVLGRETQYF. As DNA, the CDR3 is TGTGCCAGCAGCGTCCGGAGTGTTTTAGGAAGGGAGACCCAGTACTTC.

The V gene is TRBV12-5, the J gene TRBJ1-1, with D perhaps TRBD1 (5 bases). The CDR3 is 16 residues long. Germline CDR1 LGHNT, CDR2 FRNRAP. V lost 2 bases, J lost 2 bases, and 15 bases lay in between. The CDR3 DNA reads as TGTGCTAGTGGTTTGAATGGGGGGACTTATAACACTGAAGCTTTCTTT. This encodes CASGLNGGTYNTEAFF.

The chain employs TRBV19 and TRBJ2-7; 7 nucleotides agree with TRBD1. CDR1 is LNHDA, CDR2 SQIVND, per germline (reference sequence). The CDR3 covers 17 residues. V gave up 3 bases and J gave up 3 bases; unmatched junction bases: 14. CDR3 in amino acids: CASSMGLRDSAFYEQYF. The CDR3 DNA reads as TGTGCCAGTAGTATGGGGCTGAGGGACAGTGCGTTCTACGAGCAGTACTTC.

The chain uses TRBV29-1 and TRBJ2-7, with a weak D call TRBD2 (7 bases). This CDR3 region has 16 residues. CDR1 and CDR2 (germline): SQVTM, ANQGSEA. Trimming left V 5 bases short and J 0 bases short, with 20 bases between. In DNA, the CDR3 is TGCAGCGTTTGGGGGGGCGGGACTGATAGCTCCTACGAGCAGTACTTC. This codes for CSVWGGGTDSSYEQYF.

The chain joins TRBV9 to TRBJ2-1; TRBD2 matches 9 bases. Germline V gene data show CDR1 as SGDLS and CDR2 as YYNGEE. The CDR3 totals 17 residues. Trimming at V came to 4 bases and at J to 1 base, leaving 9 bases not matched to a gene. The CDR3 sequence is CASSFSGGPRSYNEQFF. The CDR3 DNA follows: TGTGCCAGCAGCTTTAGCGGGGGACCCCGGTCCTACAATGAGCAGTTCTTC.

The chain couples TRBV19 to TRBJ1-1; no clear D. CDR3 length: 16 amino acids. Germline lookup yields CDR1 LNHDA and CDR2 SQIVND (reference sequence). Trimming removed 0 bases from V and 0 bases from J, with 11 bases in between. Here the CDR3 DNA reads TGTGCCAGTAGTATAGATCCAGGAGGATTGAACACTGAAGCTTTCTTT. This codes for CASSIDPGGLNTEAFF.

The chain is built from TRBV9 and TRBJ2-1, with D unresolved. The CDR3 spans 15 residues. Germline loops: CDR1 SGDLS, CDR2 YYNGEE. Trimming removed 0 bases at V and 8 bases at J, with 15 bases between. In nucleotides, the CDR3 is TGTGCCAGCAGCGTAGAAGTCTCCAAATGGCATGAGCAGTTCTTC. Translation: CASSVEVSKWHEQFF.

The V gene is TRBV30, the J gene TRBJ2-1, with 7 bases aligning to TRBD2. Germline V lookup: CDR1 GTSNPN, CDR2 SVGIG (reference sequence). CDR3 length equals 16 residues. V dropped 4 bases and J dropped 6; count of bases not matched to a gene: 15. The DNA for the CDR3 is TGTGCCTGGAAACCCATGCGAGGACTAGAGGCCAATGAGCAGTTCTTC. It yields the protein CAWKPMRGLEANEQFF.

As DNA, the CDR3 is TGTGCCAGCAGCCCGGGACAGGCATCGATTATATATTTT. Its translation is CASSPGQASIIYF. The chain uses TRBV6-1 and TRBJ1-3; 8 bases are a match to TRBD1. Unmatched junction bases numbered 11, after V lost 6 bases and J lost 13 bases. The CDR3 runs 13 residues. CDR1 is MNHNS, CDR2 SASEGT, per germline.

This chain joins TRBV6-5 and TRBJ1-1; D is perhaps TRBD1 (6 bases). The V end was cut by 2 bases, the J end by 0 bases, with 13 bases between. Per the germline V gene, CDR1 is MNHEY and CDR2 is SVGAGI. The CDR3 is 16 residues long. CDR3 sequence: CASSYLDSYLNTEAFF. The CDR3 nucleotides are TGTGCCAGCAGTTACCTGGACAGTTATCTGAACACTGAAGCTTTCTTT.

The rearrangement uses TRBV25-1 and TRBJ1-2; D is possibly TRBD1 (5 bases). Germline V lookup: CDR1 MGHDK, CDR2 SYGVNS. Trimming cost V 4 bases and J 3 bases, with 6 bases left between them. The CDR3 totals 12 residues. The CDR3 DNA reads TGTGCCAGCAGTGCACAGGACTATGGCTACACCTTC. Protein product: CASSAQDYGYTF.

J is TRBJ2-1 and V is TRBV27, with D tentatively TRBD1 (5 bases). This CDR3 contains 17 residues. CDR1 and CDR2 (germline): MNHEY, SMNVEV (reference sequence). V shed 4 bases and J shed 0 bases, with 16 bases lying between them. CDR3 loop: CASSYGSHRYSYNEQFF. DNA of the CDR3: TGTGCCAGCAGTTATGGTAGCCACAGGTACTCCTACAATGAGCAGTTCTTC.

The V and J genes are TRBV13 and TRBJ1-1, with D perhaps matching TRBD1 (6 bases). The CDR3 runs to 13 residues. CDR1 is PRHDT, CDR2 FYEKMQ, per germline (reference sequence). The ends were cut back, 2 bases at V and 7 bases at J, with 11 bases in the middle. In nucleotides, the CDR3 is TGTGCCAGCAGCTTACCAGGGGCCCGTGAAGCTTTCTTT. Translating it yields CASSLPGAREAFF.

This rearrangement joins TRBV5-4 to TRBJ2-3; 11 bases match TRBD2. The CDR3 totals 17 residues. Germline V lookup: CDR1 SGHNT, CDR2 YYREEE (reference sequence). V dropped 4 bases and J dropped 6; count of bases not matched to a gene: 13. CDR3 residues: CASSPPGLAAQHDTQYF. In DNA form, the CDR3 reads TGTGCCAGCAGCCCACCGGGACTAGCGGCCCAACACGATACGCAGTATTTT.

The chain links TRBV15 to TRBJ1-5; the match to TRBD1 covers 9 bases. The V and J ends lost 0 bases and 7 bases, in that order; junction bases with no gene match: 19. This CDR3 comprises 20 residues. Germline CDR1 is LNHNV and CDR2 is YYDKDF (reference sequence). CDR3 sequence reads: CATSRDGGTGQKVYSQPQHF. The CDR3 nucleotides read TGTGCCACCAGCAGAGATGGGGGGACAGGGCAGAAAGTATACTCACAGCCCCAGCATTTT.

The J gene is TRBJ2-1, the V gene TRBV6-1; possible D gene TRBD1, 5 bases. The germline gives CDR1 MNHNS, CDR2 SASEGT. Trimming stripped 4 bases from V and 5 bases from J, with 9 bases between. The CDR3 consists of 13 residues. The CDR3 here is CASSAGWDNEQFF. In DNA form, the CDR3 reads TGTGCCAGCAGTGCAGGGTGGGACAATGAGCAGTTCTTC.

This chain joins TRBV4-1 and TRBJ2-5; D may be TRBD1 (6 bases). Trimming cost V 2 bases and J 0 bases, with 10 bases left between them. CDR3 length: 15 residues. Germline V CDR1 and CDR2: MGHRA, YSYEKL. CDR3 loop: CASSQPQGYQETQYF. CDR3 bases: TGCGCCAGCAGCCAACCTCAGGGGTACCAAGAGACCCAGTACTTC.

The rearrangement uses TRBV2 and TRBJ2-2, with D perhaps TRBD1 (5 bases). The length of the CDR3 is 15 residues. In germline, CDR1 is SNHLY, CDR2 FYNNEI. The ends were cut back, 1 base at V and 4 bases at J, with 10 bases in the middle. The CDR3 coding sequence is TGTGCCAGCAGTGAAGAAGGGGCGGTCACCGGGGAGCTGTTTTTT. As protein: CASSEEGAVTGELFF. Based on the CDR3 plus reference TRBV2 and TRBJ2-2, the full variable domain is EPEVTQTPSHQVTQMGQEVILRCVPISNHLYFYWYRQILGQKVEFLVSFYNNEISEKSEIFDDQFSVERPDGSNFTLKIRSTKLEDSAMYFCASSEEGAVTGELFFGEGSRLTVL.

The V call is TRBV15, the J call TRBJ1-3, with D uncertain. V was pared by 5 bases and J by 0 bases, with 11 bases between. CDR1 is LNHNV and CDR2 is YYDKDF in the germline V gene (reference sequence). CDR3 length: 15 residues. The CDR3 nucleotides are TGTGCCACCAGCTTACGGAGCTTCTCTGGAAACACCATATATTTT. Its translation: CATSLRSFSGNTIYF.

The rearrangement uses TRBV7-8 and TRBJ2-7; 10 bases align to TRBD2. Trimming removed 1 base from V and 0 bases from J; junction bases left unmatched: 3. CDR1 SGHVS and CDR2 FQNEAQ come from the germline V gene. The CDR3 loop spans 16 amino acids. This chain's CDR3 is CASSLGLAGGSYEQYF. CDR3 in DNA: TGTGCCAGCAGCTTAGGACTAGCGGGCGGCTCCTACGAGCAGTACTTC.

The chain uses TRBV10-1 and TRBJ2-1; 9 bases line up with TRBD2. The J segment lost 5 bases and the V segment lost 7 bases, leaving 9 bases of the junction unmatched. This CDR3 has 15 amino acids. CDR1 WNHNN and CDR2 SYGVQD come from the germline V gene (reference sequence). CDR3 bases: TGCGCCAGCACATCGGGAGTAGCGGGGGACAATGAGCAGTTCTTC. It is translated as CASTSGVAGDNEQFF.

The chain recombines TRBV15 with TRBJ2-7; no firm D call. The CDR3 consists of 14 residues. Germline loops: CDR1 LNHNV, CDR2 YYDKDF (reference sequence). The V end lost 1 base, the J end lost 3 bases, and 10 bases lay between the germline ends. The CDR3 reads CATSRAARLYEQYF. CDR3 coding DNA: TGTGCCACCAGCAGAGCGGCGAGACTCTACGAGCAGTACTTC.

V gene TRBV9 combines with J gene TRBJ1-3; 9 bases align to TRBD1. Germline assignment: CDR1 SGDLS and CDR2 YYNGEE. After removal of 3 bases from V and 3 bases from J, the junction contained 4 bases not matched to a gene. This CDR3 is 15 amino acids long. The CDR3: CASSGLTGGGNTIYF. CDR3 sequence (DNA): TGTGCCAGCAGCGGACTGACAGGGGGTGGAAACACCATATATTTT.